Below, 18 T cell receptor beta chains from the same sample are listed, as sequenced in a study of shared clonotypes between healthy human individuals. Libraries were prepared by immunoSEQ multiplex PCR; TCRdb keeps only in-frame clonotypes and omits some of them. This sample has 980,000 or so clones, with over 75% found just once. Sequences were obtained from memory CD4+ T cells sorted from blood. Subset noted: CD45RA-negative fraction. These TCRs come from a man in his late teens or twenties in good health.

The V gene is TRBV5-1, the J gene TRBJ1-6; 7 nucleotides match TRBD1. CDR1 is SGHRS and CDR2 is YFSETQ in the germline V gene. Trimming removed 4 bases from V and 4 bases from J; junction bases left unmatched: 5. The CDR3 has 15 amino acids. For the CDR3, the DNA is TGCGCCAGCAGCGGGGGACAGATGTATAATTCACCCCTCCACTTT. Protein sequence: CASSGGQMYNSPLHF.

This clone was counted between two and nine times. V usage is TRBV30 and J usage is TRBJ1-1, with a weak D call TRBD1 (5 bases). This CDR3 comprises 13 residues. The V gene's germline CDR1 is GTSNPN and CDR2 SVGIG (reference sequence). Trimming shortened V by 1 base and J by 5 bases, and 11 bases separated the two germline ends. CDR3 in DNA: TGTGCCTGGAGTGAGGGGAGAAGAACTGAAGCTTTCTTT. Its translation is CAWSEGRRTEAFF.

This chain links TRBV30 with TRBJ1-4, with 8 bases that match TRBD1. Trimming removed 7 bases from V and 8 bases from J; junction bases left unmatched: 6. The CDR3 runs to 12 residues. The V gene's germline CDR1 is GTSNPN and CDR2 SVGIG (reference sequence). The CDR3 DNA reads as TGTGCCTCCGGACAGGGTAACGAAAAACTGTTTTTT. It specifies CASGQGNEKLFF.

The rearrangement links TRBV5-6 to TRBJ2-7, with 7 bases aligning to TRBD1. The CDR3 totals 14 residues. Germline trimming cut 3 bases from V and 4 bases from J; bases unmatched to any gene: 7. The germline CDR1 and CDR2 sequences are SGHDT and YYEEEE. The CDR3 sequence is CASSWAGTVYEQYF. In DNA, the CDR3 is TGTGCCAGCAGCTGGGCCGGGACAGTATACGAGCAGTACTTC.

The chain joins TRBV4-1 to TRBJ1-5; tentative D call: TRBD1 (6 bases). The CDR3 extends over 17 amino acids. Deletions cut 3 bases from V and 1 base from J, with 16 bases between. The germline CDR1 and CDR2 sequences are MGHRA and YSYEKL. CDR3 in amino acids: CASSHGPGTPSNQPQHF. CDR3 sequence (DNA): TGCGCCAGCAGCCACGGTCCCGGGACACCCAGCAATCAGCCCCAGCATTTT.

V is TRBV7-6 and J is TRBJ1-1; maybe TRBD1 (6 bases). Germline V lookup: CDR1 SGHVS, CDR2 FNYEAQ. V shed 4 bases and J shed 9 bases, with 12 bases lying between them. The CDR3 is 12 amino acids. In DNA, the CDR3 is TGTGCCAGCAGCTACGACGGGGGCCAAGCTTTCTTT. As protein: CASSYDGGQAFF.

V gene TRBV7-9 combines with J gene TRBJ2-7; D possibly corresponds to TRBD2 (5 bases). Germline-derived CDR1 and CDR2 are SEHNR and FQNEAQ (reference sequence). The length of the CDR3 is 14 residues. The V gene lost 1 base and the J gene lost 3 bases, with 10 bases spanning the gap. In nucleotides, the CDR3 is TGTGCCAGCAGCTTAGGGACTCAAAACTACGAGCAGTACTTC. Amino acids: CASSLGTQNYEQYF. Looking up the rest from reference TRBV7-9 and TRBJ2-7 gives the full variable domain: DTGVSQNPRHKITKRGQNVTFRCDPISEHNRLYWYRQTLGQGPEFLTYFQNEAQLEKSRLLSDRFSAERPKGSFSTLEIQRTEQGDSAMYLCASSLGTQNYEQYFGPGTRLTVT.

Regarding this clone: Additional DNA sequences in this sample encode the identical CDR3. The CDR3 nucleotides are TGTGCCATCAGTGAAGGGAGGGCTAGCAATCAGCCCCAGCATTTT. It codes for CAISEGRASNQPQHF. V is TRBV10-3 and J is TRBJ1-5; D gene unclear. Per the germline V gene, CDR1 is ENHRY and CDR2 is SYGVKD. V dropped 3 bases and J dropped 0 bases, with 9 bases sitting between them. This CDR3 is built from 15 residues.

The chain is built from TRBV6-6 and TRBJ2-5; unclear D gene. This CDR3 is 15 amino acids long. The V gene's germline CDR1 is MNHNY and CDR2 SVGAGI (reference sequence). Trimming removed 1 base from V and 5 bases from J, with 14 bases in between. The CDR3 reads CASSYFRAPFETQYF. CDR3 in DNA: TGTGCCAGCAGTTACTTTCGCGCGCCTTTTGAGACCCAGTACTTC.

The table lists this clone with a few counts. This chain links TRBV12-5 with TRBJ1-5, with a possible D match to TRBD1 (5 bases). V lost 0 bases, J lost 0 bases, and 15 bases lay in between. The CDR3 has 18 amino acids. Germline CDR1 is LGHNT and CDR2 is FRNRAP. The CDR3 sequence is CASGLVTGPFYSNQPQHF. For the CDR3, the DNA is TGTGCTAGTGGTTTGGTAACAGGACCCTTTTATAGCAATCAGCCCCAGCATTTT.

On this clone itself: Other nucleotide sequences from this sample produce the same CDR3. The chain is built from TRBV29-1 and TRBJ2-2, with D perhaps TRBD2 (5 bases). V was pared by 4 bases and J by 1 base, with 7 bases between. This CDR3 spans 13 amino acids. Germline CDR1 reads SQVTM; CDR2 reads ANQGSEA. The CDR3 nucleotides read TGCAGCGTTGGCGGGTTGAACACCGGGGAGCTGTTTTTT. As protein: CSVGGLNTGELFF.

V is TRBV5-4 and J is TRBJ2-1, with 9 bases aligning to TRBD1. The CDR3 spans 15 residues. V lost 4 bases and J lost 8; bases outside the gene matches: 10. Germline values: CDR1 SGHNT, CDR2 YYREEE (reference sequence). CDR3 amino acids: CASSLQGAQVYEQFF. The CDR3 DNA sequence: TGTGCCAGCAGCCTACAGGGGGCGCAAGTTTATGAGCAGTTCTTC.

Concerning this clone: Within the sample, other DNA sequences also encode this same CDR3. The rearrangement links TRBV6-5 to TRBJ2-7; D uncertain. The ends were cut back, 2 bases at V and 1 base at J, with 6 bases in the middle. Germline V CDR1 and CDR2: MNHEY, SVGAGI. CDR3 length: 13 amino acids. This CDR3 is CASSYLRSYEQYF. The CDR3 nucleotides are TGTGCCAGCAGTTACCTCCGTTCCTACGAGCAGTACTTC.

This chain links TRBV6-5 with TRBJ1-4; D is unresolved. V gave up 2 bases and J gave up 8 bases, with 15 bases separating them. CDR1 and CDR2 (germline): MNHEY, SVGAGI. This CDR3 spans 15 amino acids. Here the CDR3 DNA reads TGTGCCAGCAGTTACGTAGCGGCAATGAACGAAAAACTGTTTTTT. This gives the protein CASSYVAAMNEKLFF.

The gene calls are TRBV19 and TRBJ1-6, with D unresolved. V lost 2 bases and J lost 6, with 5 bases in between. The CDR3 extends over 13 amino acids. Per germline, CDR1 LNHDA and CDR2 SQIVND (reference sequence). The CDR3 bases are TGTGCCAGTAGTATACTGAGTAATTCACCCCTCCACTTT. Translated: CASSILSNSPLHF.

This clone was counted a few times. The V gene is TRBV9, the J gene TRBJ2-2; D is possibly TRBD1 or TRBD2 (5 bases each). The CDR3 is 16 amino acids. CDR1 is SGDLS and CDR2 is YYNGEE in the germline V gene. Trimming stripped 4 bases from V and 1 base from J, with 14 bases between. The chain's CDR3 is CASSSGRDGNTGELFF. CDR3 nucleotide sequence: TGTGCCAGCAGCTCTGGCAGGGACGGGAACACCGGGGAGCTGTTTTTT.

This chain links TRBV18 with TRBJ1-5; no definite D call. The germline V gene has CDR1 KGHSH and CDR2 LQKENI. With 4 bases removed from V and 0 bases from J, the gap between germline ends came to 7 bases. CDR3 size: 14 residues. CDR3 nucleotides: TGTGCCAGCTCACAGGAGTTTAGCAATCAGCCCCAGCATTTT. This sequence encodes CASSQEFSNQPQHF.

This clone was seen more than once but under ten times. V and J are TRBV14 and TRBJ1-2, with 8 positions matching TRBD1. Germline V gene sequence: CDR1 SGHDN, CDR2 FVKESK. V gave up 5 bases and J gave up 4 bases; unmatched junction bases: 6. CDR3 length equals 14 residues. In DNA form, the CDR3 reads TGTGCCAGCAGCGGACAGGGCGTAGGCTATGGCTACACCTTC. As protein: CASSGQGVGYGYTF.